The 3 T cell receptor beta chains below come from one sample, sequenced in a study of T cell repertoires in cytomegalovirus infection. Each CDR3 protein gets one entry after TCRdb re-called the reads with MiXCR. The sample carries about 180,000 distinct CDR3 sequences, roughly a sixth recorded once. The sample consisted of CD8+ T cells from PBMCs. The receptor set was obtained from a human donor in good health (CMV status not recorded). Some clones in this sample may be carry-over from other donors' samples.

This clonotype was picked up many times. The chain links TRBV7-8 to TRBJ2-1; the D gene is possibly TRBD2 (5 bases). Trimming pared 5 bases from V and 7 bases from J, leaving 12 bases between. CDR3 length equals 13 residues. Germline V gene lookup returns CDR1 SGHVS and CDR2 FQNEAQ. The CDR3 region is CASSPRRGNEQFF. The CDR3 nucleotides are TGTGCCAGCAGCCCAAGACGGGGAAATGAGCAGTTCTTC.

This clonotype was detected a few times. The J gene is TRBJ1-2, the V gene TRBV7-9; a possible D gene is TRBD1 (5 bases). The V end lost 1 base, the J end lost 2 bases, and 17 bases lay between the germline ends. CDR3 length: 17 amino acids. Per the germline V gene, CDR1 is SEHNR and CDR2 is FQNEAQ (reference sequence). CDR3 bases: TGTGCCAGCAGCTTAGGTTGGTCCGATACAGGCAACTATGGCTACACCTTC. This codes for CASSLGWSDTGNYGYTF.

Only a few counts were recorded for this clonotype. The chain employs TRBV4-1 and TRBJ2-1; 8 bases match TRBD2. Germline V CDR1 and CDR2: MGHRA, YSYEKL. V gave up 0 bases and J gave up 10 bases; unmatched junction bases: 11. This CDR3 is 16 amino acids long. The CDR3 loop reads CASSQESPGGPPEQFF. The DNA for the CDR3 is TGCGCCAGCAGCCAAGAATCCCCGGGGGGGCCTCCGGAGCAGTTCTTC.